What follows are 20 T cell receptor beta chains derived from one specimen sequenced in a study of blood T cell repertoires in COVID-19. Profiling relied on immunoSEQ multiplex PCR, and the TCRdb table lists in-frame clones only, not all of them. Here the sample spans about 250,000 clones, approximately 85% being singletons. The sample taken for sequencing was peripheral blood. The source is a man in his forties or fifties with active or convalescent COVID-19.

The chain is built from TRBV6-1 and TRBJ2-2; 7 bases align to TRBD1. The CDR3 sequence is 13 residues long. Trimming cost V 8 bases and J 3 bases; bases outside gene matches: 3. Per germline, CDR1 MNHNS and CDR2 SASEGT. As DNA, the CDR3 is TGTGCCAGCGGACAGGCGCACACCGGGGAGCTGTTTTTT. It yields the protein CASGQAHTGELFF.

This clone was seen more than once but under ten times. This rearrangement joins TRBV5-1 to TRBJ2-5; D unresolved. The CDR3 covers 11 residues. Trimming cost V 3 bases and J 2 bases, with 2 bases left between them. The germline V gene has CDR1 SGHRS and CDR2 YFSETQ. CDR3 in amino acids: CASSSQETQYF. CDR3 DNA: TGCGCCAGCAGCTCACAAGAGACCCAGTACTTC. Full variable domain (outside the CDR3, taken from reference TRBV5-1 and TRBJ2-5): KAGVTQTPRYLIKTRGQQVTLSCSPISGHRSVSWYQQTPGQGLQFLFEYFSETQRNKGNFPGRFSGRQFSNSRSEMNVSTLELGDSALYLCASSSQETQYFGPGTRLLVL.

J is TRBJ1-6 and V is TRBV30, with D possibly being TRBD1 (5 bases). The V gene's germline CDR1 is GTSNPN and CDR2 SVGIG (reference sequence). This CDR3 contains 14 residues. The germline V and J ends were trimmed by 2 bases and 10 bases, with 15 bases remaining between them. CDR3 coding DNA: TGTGCCTGGAGTCGGATGGGGCGACAGTCACCCCTCCACTTT. Protein sequence: CAWSRMGRQSPLHF.

The rearrangement links TRBV6-2 or TRBV6-3 to TRBJ2-2; D unresolved. The CDR3 totals 13 residues. Germline V gene lookup returns CDR1 MNHEY and CDR2 SVGEGT. Trimming pared 2 bases from V and 4 bases from J, leaving 5 bases between. The CDR3 loop is CASSYVSTGELFF. The DNA for the CDR3 is TGTGCCAGCAGTTACGTTAGCACCGGGGAGCTGTTTTTT.

This clone came up once. The chain links TRBV9 to TRBJ1-3; D uncertain. Deletions cut 4 bases from V and 3 bases from J, with 20 bases between. Germline V gene data show CDR1 as SGDLS and CDR2 as YYNGEE. The CDR3 totals 17 residues. The CDR3 region has the DNA TGTGCCAGCAGCCCCCAAGGGAGGGCTTTCGGTGGAAACACCATATATTTT. Protein: CASSPQGRAFGGNTIYF.

V gene TRBV19 combines with J gene TRBJ1-1, with 7 bases identical to TRBD1. The CDR3 has 13 amino acids. Germline V lookup: CDR1 LNHDA, CDR2 SQIVND (reference sequence). V gave up 7 bases and J gave up 10 bases; unmatched junction bases: 12. DNA for the CDR3: TGTGCCAGTACCCCGACAGGGTCAGGAGGAGCTTTCTTT. As protein: CASTPTGSGGAFF.

This clone turned up a few times. The chain joins TRBV6-2 or TRBV6-3 to TRBJ2-3, with TRBD2 matching over 15 bases. V lost 2 bases to trimming and J lost 0 bases; unmatched junction nucleotides: 3. The CDR3 contains 18 residues. Germline CDR1 is MNHEY and CDR2 is SVGEGT. The CDR3 nucleotides are TGTGCCAGCAGTTACCGGACTAGCGGGAGGGAAAGCACAGATACGCAGTATTTT. It codes for CASSYRTSGRESTDTQYF.

V is TRBV19 and J is TRBJ2-1; D remains unclear. Germline V gene lookup returns CDR1 LNHDA and CDR2 SQIVND (reference sequence). The CDR3 has 13 amino acids. Between the trimmed V and J ends, which lost 4 bases and 9 bases, there was a span of 13 bases. The CDR3: CASSSRPTTEQFF. CDR3 nucleotides: TGTGCCAGTAGTAGCCGACCGACAACTGAGCAGTTCTTC.

This clone was recorded only once. The CDR3 sequence: CASSPGTSAYNEQFF. CDR3 nucleotides: TGTGCCAGCTCACCTGGGACTAGCGCTTACAATGAGCAGTTCTTC. The chain combines TRBV18 with TRBJ2-1, with 10 bases matching TRBD2. Per germline, CDR1 KGHSH and CDR2 LQKENI. The V and J ends lost 3 bases and 4 bases, in that order; junction bases with no gene match: 3. The CDR3 extends over 15 amino acids.

The V call is TRBV27, the J call TRBJ2-1, with 12 bases that match TRBD2. This CDR3 has 17 residues. The germline gives CDR1 MNHEY, CDR2 SMNVEV (reference sequence). V trimming: 5 bases; J trimming: 4 bases; junction bases outside the gene matches: 9. CDR3 in DNA: TGTGCCAGCAGTGCCATCGGGACTAGCGGGCCTTACAATGAGCAGTTCTTC. This codes for CASSAIGTSGPYNEQFF.

This chain links TRBV30 with TRBJ1-1; D may be TRBD1 (6 bases). The germline V and J ends were trimmed by 5 bases and 1 base, with 11 bases remaining between them. The CDR3 contains 13 residues. The V gene's germline CDR1 is GTSNPN and CDR2 SVGIG (reference sequence). The CDR3 nucleotides read TGTGCCTGGGAGACAGGAAAGAACACTGAAGCTTTCTTT. Residues: CAWETGKNTEAFF.

The chain links TRBV5-8 to TRBJ2-5; D gene ambiguous. This CDR3 has 15 amino acids. Trimming left V 1 base short and J 5 bases short, with 15 bases between. Germline CDR1 is SGHTS and CDR2 is YDEGEE. CDR3 nucleotide sequence: TGTGCCAGCAGCTTGTTGACTCCCCCTCGGGAGACCCAGTACTTC. Translating gives CASSLLTPPRETQYF.

This clone has a single count. This chain connects TRBV19 to TRBJ2-5; unclear D gene. Trimming pared 1 base from V and 2 bases from J, leaving 5 bases between. CDR3 length: 13 residues. Germline V gene data show CDR1 as LNHDA and CDR2 as SQIVND (reference sequence). CDR3 residues: CASSIAPQETQYF. CDR3 DNA: TGTGCCAGTAGTATAGCCCCTCAAGAGACCCAGTACTTC.

This clone has just one count. J is TRBJ1-2 and V is TRBV28; 7 bases line up with TRBD1. This CDR3 spans 14 amino acids. Germline CDR1 reads MDHEN; CDR2 reads SYDVKM. Trimming took 7 bases from V and 6 from J; bases not matched to a gene: 11. CDR3 region: CASTYIGGANGYTF. The CDR3 DNA follows: TGTGCCAGCACCTATATAGGGGGCGCAAATGGCTACACCTTC.

This chain uses TRBV10-2 with TRBJ2-7; a possible D gene is TRBD2 (6 bases). CDR3 size: 13 residues. Trimming removed 5 bases at V and 6 bases at J, with 14 bases between. From germline, CDR1 is WSHSY and CDR2 SAAADI. This chain's CDR3 is CASSIERAGEQYF. DNA for the CDR3: TGCGCCAGCAGTATAGAGCGGGCGGGCGAGCAGTACTTC.

This clone is a singleton in its sample. J is TRBJ1-1 and V is TRBV6-5; D is uncertain. Germline values: CDR1 MNHEY, CDR2 SVGAGI. V lost 10 bases and J lost 5, with 8 bases in between. The CDR3 is 10 residues long. The CDR3 DNA is TGTGCCACCTATTCTACTGAAGCTTTCTTT. Amino acids: CATYSTEAFF.

The chain couples TRBV5-1 to TRBJ2-5; TRBD2 aligns across 10 bases. The germline V gene encodes CDR1 SGHRS and CDR2 YFSETQ. V lost 0 bases, J lost 1 base, and 3 bases stayed unmatched. This CDR3 has 16 residues. DNA for the CDR3: TGCGCCAGCAGCTTGGGAGCGGGAGGGCTCCAAGAGACCCAGTACTTC. This gives the protein CASSLGAGGLQETQYF. The full variable domain, with the rest looked up from reference TRBV5-1 and TRBJ2-5, is KAGVTQTPRYLIKTRGQQVTLSCSPISGHRSVSWYQQTPGQGLQFLFEYFSETQRNKGNFPGRFSGRQFSNSRSEMNVSTLELGDSALYLCASSLGAGGLQETQYFGPGTRLLVL.

V gene TRBV18 combines with J gene TRBJ1-3, with 7 bases aligning to TRBD1. Germline V gene lookup returns CDR1 KGHSH and CDR2 LQKENI. The CDR3 runs 14 residues. V dropped 4 bases and J dropped 0; count of bases not matched to a gene: 0. CDR3 sequence reads: CASSRDSSGNTIYF. CDR3 nucleotides: TGTGCCAGCTCACGGGACAGCTCTGGAAACACCATATATTTT.

This chain joins TRBV19 and TRBJ1-2; the match to TRBD1 covers 9 bases. The V and J ends lost 6 bases and 7 bases, in that order; junction bases with no gene match: 3. CDR3 size: 12 residues. Germline V gene sequence: CDR1 LNHDA, CDR2 SQIVND (reference sequence). The CDR3 DNA reads as TGTGCCAGTAGAACAGGGGGCATTGGCTACACCTTC. Its translation: CASRTGGIGYTF.

This clone was found a few times. The J gene is TRBJ1-6, the V gene TRBV9, with D perhaps TRBD1 (5 bases). The CDR3 totals 14 residues. Trimming shortened V by 3 bases and J by 9 bases, and 13 bases separated the two germline ends. Germline CDR1 reads SGDLS; CDR2 reads YYNGEE. The CDR3 DNA follows: TGTGCCAGCAGCGCCGGACAATCCGGTTCACCCCTCCACTTT. Translating it yields CASSAGQSGSPLHF.